In this sample, the clone carrying this T cell receptor beta chain turned up once. The antigen remains undetermined. This specimen belongs to a study of radiotherapy plus CTLA-4 blockade in lung cancer. Overall study: The study recorded objective responses in around 18% of patients and disease control in 31%. Notes on the study in general: There was expansion of tumor-derived TCR clones in blood after radiotherapy plus ipilimumab. Reports state that early shifts in blood T cell clones, with interferon-beta, best predicted response.

Sequenced by immunoSEQ multiplex PCR; TCRdb stores in-frame clones only, minus some. The data hold around 15,000 clones, with 65% to 75% observed a single time. In chemo-refractory metastatic non-small-cell lung cancer, patients got ipilimumab CTLA-4 blockade together with focal radiation. The source was peripheral blood, collected from a patient treated with radiotherapy plus ipilimumab. This clonotype was obtained from a human donor with non-small cell lung cancer whose response to radiotherapy plus ipilimumab could not be evaluated.

CDR3 in DNA: TGTGCCAGTAGTATAATGGACAGGGGTGGAAATTCACCCCTCCACTTT. Its protein product is CASSIMDRGGNSPLHF. The J gene is TRBJ1-6, the V gene TRBV19; TRBD1 matches 9 bases. V trimming: 2 bases; J trimming: 7 bases; junction bases outside the gene matches: 6. This CDR3 spans 16 amino acids. Looked up from germline, CDR1 is LNHDA and CDR2 is SQIVND (reference sequence).